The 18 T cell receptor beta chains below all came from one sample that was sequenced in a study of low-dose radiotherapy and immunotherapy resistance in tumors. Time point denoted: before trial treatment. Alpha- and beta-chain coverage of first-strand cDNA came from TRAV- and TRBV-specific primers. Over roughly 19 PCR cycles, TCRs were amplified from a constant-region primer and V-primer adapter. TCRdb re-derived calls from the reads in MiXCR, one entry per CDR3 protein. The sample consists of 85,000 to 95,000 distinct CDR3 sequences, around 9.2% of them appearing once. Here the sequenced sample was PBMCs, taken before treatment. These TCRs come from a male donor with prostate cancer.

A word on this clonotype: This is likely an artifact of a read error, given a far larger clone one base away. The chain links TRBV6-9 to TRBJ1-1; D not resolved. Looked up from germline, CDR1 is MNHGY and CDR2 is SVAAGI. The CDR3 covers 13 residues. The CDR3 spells CALRAGPNTEVFF. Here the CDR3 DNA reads TGTGCCTTACGAGCAGGTCCAAACACTGAAGTTTTCTTT.

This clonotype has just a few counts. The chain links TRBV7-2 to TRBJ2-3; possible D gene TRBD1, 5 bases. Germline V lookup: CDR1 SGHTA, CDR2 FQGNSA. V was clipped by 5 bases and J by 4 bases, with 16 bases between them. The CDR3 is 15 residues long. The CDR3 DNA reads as TGTGCCAGCAGCCCGCAGGGATTTGGCGCAGATACGCAGTATTTT. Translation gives CASSPQGFGADTQYF.

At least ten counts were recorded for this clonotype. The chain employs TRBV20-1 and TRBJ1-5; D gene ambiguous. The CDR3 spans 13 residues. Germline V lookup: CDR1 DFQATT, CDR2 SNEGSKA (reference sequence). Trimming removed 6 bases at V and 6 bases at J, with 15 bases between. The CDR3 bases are TGCAGTGCCATAAGTGTCGGAACTCAGCCCCAGCATTTT. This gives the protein CSAISVGTQPQHF.

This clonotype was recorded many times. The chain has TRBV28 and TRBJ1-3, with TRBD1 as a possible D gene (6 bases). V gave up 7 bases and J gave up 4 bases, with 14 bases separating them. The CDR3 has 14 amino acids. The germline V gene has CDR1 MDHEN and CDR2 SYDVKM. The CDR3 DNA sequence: TGTGCCAGCACCAATTGGGGGGGCGGAAACACCATATATTTT. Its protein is CASTNWGGGNTIYF.

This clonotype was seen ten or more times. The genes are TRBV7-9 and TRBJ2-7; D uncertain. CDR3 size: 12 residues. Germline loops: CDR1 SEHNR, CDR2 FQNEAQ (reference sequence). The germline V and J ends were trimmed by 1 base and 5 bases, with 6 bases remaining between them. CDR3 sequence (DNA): TGTGCCAGCAGCTTAGGGCCCCACGAGCAGTACTTC. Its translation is CASSLGPHEQYF. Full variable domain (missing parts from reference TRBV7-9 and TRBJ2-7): DTGVSQNPRHKITKRGQNVTFRCDPISEHNRLYWYRQTLGQGPEFLTYFQNEAQLEKSRLLSDRFSAERPKGSFSTLEIQRTEQGDSAMYLCASSLGPHEQYFGPGTRLTVT.

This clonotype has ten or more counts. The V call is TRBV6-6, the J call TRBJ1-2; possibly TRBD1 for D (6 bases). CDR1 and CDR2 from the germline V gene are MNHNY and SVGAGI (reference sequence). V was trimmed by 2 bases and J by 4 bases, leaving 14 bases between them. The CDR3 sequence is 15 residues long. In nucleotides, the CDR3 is TGTGCCAGCAGTTACCCCAGACAGGCCCCCTATGGCTACACCTTC. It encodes CASSYPRQAPYGYTF.

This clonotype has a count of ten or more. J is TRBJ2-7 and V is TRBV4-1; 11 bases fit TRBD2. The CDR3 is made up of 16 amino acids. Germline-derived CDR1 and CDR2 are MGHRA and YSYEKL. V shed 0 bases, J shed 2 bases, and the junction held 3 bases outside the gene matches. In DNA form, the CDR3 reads TGCGCCAGCAGCCAAGAAACTAGCGGGAGCACCTACGAGCAGTACTTC. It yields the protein CASSQETSGSTYEQYF.

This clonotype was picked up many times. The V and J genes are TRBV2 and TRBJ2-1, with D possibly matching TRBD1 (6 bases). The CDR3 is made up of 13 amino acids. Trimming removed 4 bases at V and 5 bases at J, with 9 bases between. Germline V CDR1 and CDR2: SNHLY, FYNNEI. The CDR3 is CASSVNRDNEQFF. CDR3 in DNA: TGTGCCAGCAGTGTGAACAGGGACAATGAGCAGTTCTTC.

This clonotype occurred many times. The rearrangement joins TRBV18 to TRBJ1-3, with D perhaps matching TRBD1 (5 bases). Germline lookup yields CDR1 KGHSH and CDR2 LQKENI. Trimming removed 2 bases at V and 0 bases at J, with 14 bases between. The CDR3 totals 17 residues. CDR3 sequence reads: CASSPVRQTSSGNTIYF. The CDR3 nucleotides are TGTGCCAGCTCACCAGTTCGACAGACGAGCTCTGGAAACACCATATATTTT.

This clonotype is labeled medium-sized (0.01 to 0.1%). CDR3: CSVRRAQETQYF. CDR3 DNA: TGCAGCGTTAGACGGGCCCAAGAGACCCAGTACTTC. This rearrangement joins TRBV29-1 to TRBJ2-5; D gene unclear. The germline V gene encodes CDR1 SQVTM and CDR2 ANQGSEA. The CDR3 runs 12 residues. Trimming stripped 5 bases from V and 1 base from J, with 8 bases between.

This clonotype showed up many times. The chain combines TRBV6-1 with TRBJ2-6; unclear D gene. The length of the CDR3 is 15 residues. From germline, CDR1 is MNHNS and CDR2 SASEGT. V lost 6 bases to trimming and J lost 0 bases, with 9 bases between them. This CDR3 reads CASRATSSGANVLTF. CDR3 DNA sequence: TGTGCCAGCAGGGCCACCAGCTCTGGGGCCAACGTCCTGACTTTC.

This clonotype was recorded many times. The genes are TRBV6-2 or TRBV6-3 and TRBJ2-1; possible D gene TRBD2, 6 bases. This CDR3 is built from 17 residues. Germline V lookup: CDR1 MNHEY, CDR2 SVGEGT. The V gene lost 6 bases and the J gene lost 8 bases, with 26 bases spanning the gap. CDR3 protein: CASSPGTLDERRDEQFF. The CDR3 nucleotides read TGTGCCAGCAGCCCCGGGACGCTTGACGAGAGGAGGGATGAGCAGTTCTTC.

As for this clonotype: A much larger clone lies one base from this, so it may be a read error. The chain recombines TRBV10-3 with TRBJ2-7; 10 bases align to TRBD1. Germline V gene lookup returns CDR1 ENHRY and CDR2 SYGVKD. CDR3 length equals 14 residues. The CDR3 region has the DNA TGTGCCATCAGGAAGGACAGGGGGACCTACGAGCAGAACTTC. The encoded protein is CAIRKDRGTYEQNF.

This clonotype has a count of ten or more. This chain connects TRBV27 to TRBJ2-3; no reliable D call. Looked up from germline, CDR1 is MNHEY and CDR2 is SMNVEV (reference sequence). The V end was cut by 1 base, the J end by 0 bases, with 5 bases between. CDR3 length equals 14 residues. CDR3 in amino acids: CASSLFTSTDTQYF. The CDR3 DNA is TGTGCCAGCAGTTTATTTACTAGCACAGATACGCAGTATTTT.

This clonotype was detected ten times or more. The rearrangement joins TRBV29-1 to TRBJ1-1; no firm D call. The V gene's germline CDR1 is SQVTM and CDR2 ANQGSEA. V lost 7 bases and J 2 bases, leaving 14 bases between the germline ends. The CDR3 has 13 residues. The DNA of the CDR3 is TGCAGCGGGAAGAGACATCTCAACACTGAAGCTTTCTTT. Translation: CSGKRHLNTEAFF.

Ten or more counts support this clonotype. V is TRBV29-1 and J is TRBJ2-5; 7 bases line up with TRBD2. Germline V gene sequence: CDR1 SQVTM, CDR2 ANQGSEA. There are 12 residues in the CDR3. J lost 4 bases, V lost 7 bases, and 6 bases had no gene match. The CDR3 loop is CSAGGLRETQYF. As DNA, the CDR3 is TGCAGCGCCGGGGGACTAAGAGAGACCCAGTACTTC.

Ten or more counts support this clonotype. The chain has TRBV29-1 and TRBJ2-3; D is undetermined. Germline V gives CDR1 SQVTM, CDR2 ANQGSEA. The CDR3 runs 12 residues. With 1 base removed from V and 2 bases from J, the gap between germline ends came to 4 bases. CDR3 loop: CSVEGFTDTQYF. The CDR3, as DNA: TGCAGCGTTGAAGGATTCACAGATACGCAGTATTTT.

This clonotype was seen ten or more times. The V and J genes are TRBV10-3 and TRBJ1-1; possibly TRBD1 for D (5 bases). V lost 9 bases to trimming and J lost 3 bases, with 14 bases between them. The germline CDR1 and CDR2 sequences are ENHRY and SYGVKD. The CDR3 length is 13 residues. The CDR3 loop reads CAISGARDTEAFF. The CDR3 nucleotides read TGTGCCATTAGCGGGGCGCGGGACACTGAAGCTTTCTTT.